The 18 T cell receptor beta chains reported below all come from one sample, sequenced in a study of beta chain features in type 1 diabetes. The authors reverse transcribed all of the isolated RNA, so sequencing captured expressed TCRB transcripts. The protocol was immunoSEQ multiplex PCR, while the TCRdb copy is restricted to in-frame clones and leaves out a portion. The sample has under 250,000 clones, 13% to 15% seen once; the top ten hold roughly 0.024%. What was sequenced was naive CD4+ T cells from blood. The receptors were gathered from a woman between 40 and 55 years old in good health.

The rearrangement joins TRBV2 to TRBJ1-5; D is unclear. The V end was cut by 8 bases, the J end by 4 bases, with 15 bases between. CDR1 is SNHLY, CDR2 FYNNEI, per germline. This CDR3 is built from 14 residues. CDR3 loop: CASHRGLGNQPQHF. The CDR3 bases are TGTGCCAGCCATCGGGGTTTGGGAAATCAGCCCCAGCATTTT.

The chain employs TRBV4-2 and TRBJ1-5, with D tentatively TRBD1 (5 bases). This CDR3 has 13 amino acids. Germline V lookup: CDR1 LGHNA, CDR2 YNFKEQ. Trimming cost V 4 bases and J 5 bases, with 9 bases left between them. CDR3 region: CASSLGGHQPQHF. The CDR3, as DNA: TGTGCCAGCAGCCTGGGGGGACATCAGCCCCAGCATTTT.

This clone was seen a handful of times. The chain carries TRBV29-1 and TRBJ1-1, with D possibly matching TRBD1 (6 bases). V was cut by 6 bases and J by 2 bases, with 13 bases left in between. Germline V gene sequence: CDR1 SQVTM, CDR2 ANQGSEA. This CDR3 region has 13 residues. As DNA, the CDR3 is TGCAGCGTCGTGACAGGAGCAAACACTGAAGCTTTCTTT. Translated: CSVVTGANTEAFF.

This chain joins TRBV14 and TRBJ2-2; no reliable D call. Germline loops: CDR1 SGHDN, CDR2 FVKESK. V gave up 0 bases and J gave up 7 bases, with 6 bases separating them. This CDR3 has 13 residues. The CDR3 DNA is TGTGCCAGCAGCCAAGAGAGTATCGGGGAGCTGTTTTTT. Translation: CASSQESIGELFF.

This clone was seen a handful of times. The rearrangement uses TRBV5-4 and TRBJ2-1, with D perhaps matching TRBD2 (6 bases). Trimming stripped 4 bases from V and 9 bases from J, with 14 bases between. The germline V gene has CDR1 SGHNT and CDR2 YYREEE (reference sequence). The CDR3 covers 13 residues. The CDR3, as DNA: TGTGCCAGCAGCCGGCGTGGTAGCGGTGAGCAGTTCTTC. Amino acids: CASSRRGSGEQFF.

This chain connects TRBV27 to TRBJ2-1; tentatively, D is TRBD1 (5 bases). The V end was cut by 1 base, the J end by 1 base, with 8 bases between. Germline CDR1 is MNHEY and CDR2 is SMNVEV (reference sequence). The CDR3 contains 15 residues. The CDR3: CASSLFRVSYNEQFF. The CDR3 nucleotides read TGTGCCAGCAGTTTATTCAGGGTGTCCTACAATGAGCAGTTCTTC.

This clone was counted between two and nine times. V is TRBV2 and J is TRBJ2-7, with 7 bases identical to TRBD2. CDR3 size: 15 residues. The germline gives CDR1 SNHLY, CDR2 FYNNEI. V lost 2 bases to trimming and J lost 11 bases; unmatched junction nucleotides: 15. The CDR3 bases are TGTGCCAGCAGTGAAATGAGCGCAGGGAGGGGAGGGAAGTACTTC. Translated: CASSEMSAGRGGKYF.

This clone was seen a few times. The rearrangement uses TRBV5-1 and TRBJ1-4; D unclear. Germline lookup yields CDR1 SGHRS and CDR2 YFSETQ. This CDR3 comprises 14 residues. V gave up 0 bases and J gave up 0 bases, with 3 bases separating them. This CDR3 is CASSLGATNEKLFF. In DNA form, the CDR3 reads TGCGCCAGCAGCTTGGGAGCAACTAATGAAAAACTGTTTTTT.

The chain joins TRBV6-6 to TRBJ2-1, with D possibly matching TRBD2 (6 bases). The V gene lost 0 bases and the J gene lost 15 bases, with 12 bases spanning the gap. The CDR3 is 12 residues long. CDR1 MNHNY and CDR2 SVGAGI come from the germline V gene (reference sequence). CDR3 amino acids: CASSYSGGPGFF. The CDR3 bases are TGTGCCAGCAGTTACTCCGGGGGTCCGGGGTTCTTC.

The chain joins TRBV5-1 to TRBJ2-1; D gene uncertain. Deletions cut 0 bases from V and 0 bases from J, with 4 bases between. This CDR3 is 14 amino acids long. The germline V gene encodes CDR1 SGHRS and CDR2 YFSETQ. The CDR3 protein is CASSLVGSYNEQFF. DNA of the CDR3: TGCGCCAGCAGCTTGGTCGGCTCCTACAATGAGCAGTTCTTC. The whole variable domain, filled in from reference TRBV5-1 and TRBJ2-1, reads KAGVTQTPRYLIKTRGQQVTLSCSPISGHRSVSWYQQTPGQGLQFLFEYFSETQRNKGNFPGRFSGRQFSNSRSEMNVSTLELGDSALYLCASSLVGSYNEQFFGPGTRLTVL.

This chain uses TRBV5-1 with TRBJ1-2; D remains ambiguous. Per germline, CDR1 SGHRS and CDR2 YFSETQ. V was cut by 0 bases and J by 3 bases, with 12 bases left in between. The CDR3 sequence is 15 residues long. The CDR3 region has the DNA TGCGCCAGCAGCTTGGAGCATTCCGGGGACTATGGCTACACCTTC. This gives the protein CASSLEHSGDYGYTF.

A few counts support this clone. V gene TRBV29-1 combines with J gene TRBJ1-1, with 7 nucleotides matching TRBD1. The CDR3 has 14 amino acids. The J segment lost 1 base and the V segment lost 7 bases, leaving 9 bases of the junction unmatched. CDR1 is SQVTM, CDR2 ANQGSEA, per germline. In DNA form, the CDR3 reads TGCAGCGCCATCACGACAGGGCGGAACACTGAAGCTTTCTTT. Its translation: CSAITTGRNTEAFF.

This rearrangement joins TRBV19 to TRBJ2-3; a weak D match, TRBD2 (7 bases). The germline V gene has CDR1 LNHDA and CDR2 SQIVND (reference sequence). CDR3 size: 15 residues. The V gene lost 3 bases and the J gene lost 1 base, with 11 bases spanning the gap. The DNA of the CDR3 is TGTGCCAGTAGTATGGGGGGGGCGGGCACAGATACGCAGTATTTT. Translated, it gives CASSMGGAGTDTQYF.

The chain combines TRBV9 with TRBJ2-2; 8 nucleotides align to TRBD2. This CDR3 has 15 residues. V lost 1 base and J lost 7; bases outside the gene matches: 6. Germline loops: CDR1 SGDLS, CDR2 YYNGEE. CDR3 bases: TGTGCCAGCAGCGTACTAACTAGCGGCGGCGGGGAGCTGTTTTTT. Residues: CASSVLTSGGGELFF.

In this sample, this clone turned up many times. This chain joins TRBV29-1 and TRBJ2-7; possibly TRBD1 for D (6 bases). This CDR3 contains 11 residues. V dropped 6 bases and J dropped 1 base, with 7 bases sitting between them. Germline CDR1 is SQVTM and CDR2 is ANQGSEA. For the CDR3, the DNA is TGCAGCGTGGGGACATCCTACGAGCAGTACTTC. Translated: CSVGTSYEQYF.

This clone has just a few counts. The V and J genes are TRBV10-2 and TRBJ2-1; 9 bases align to TRBD2. J was trimmed by 8 bases and V by 5 bases; bases with no gene match: 7. The CDR3 has 14 amino acids. Germline CDR1 and CDR2: WSHSY and SAAADI. CDR3 nucleotide sequence: TGCGCCAGCAGTAGGGTGTTAGCGGGGGATGAGCAGTTCTTC. It encodes CASSRVLAGDEQFF.

The chain links TRBV7-2 to TRBJ2-7, with a possible D match to TRBD1 (7 bases). The CDR3 is 12 amino acids. The ends were cut back, 5 bases at V and 6 bases at J, with 11 bases in the middle. Germline CDR1 SGHTA, CDR2 FQGNSA. The DNA of the CDR3 is TGTGCCAGCAGCCACAGGGGAGGCGAGCAGTACTTC. Protein: CASSHRGGEQYF.

This clone has a count of ten or more. The genes are TRBV7-9 and TRBJ2-1; possibly TRBD2 for D (6 bases). The CDR3 consists of 12 residues. The germline V gene encodes CDR1 SEHNR and CDR2 FQNEAQ (reference sequence). The germline V and J ends were trimmed by 5 bases and 11 bases, with 13 bases remaining between them. CDR3: CASSETSYKQFF. The CDR3 nucleotides are TGTGCCAGCAGCGAAACTAGCTATAAGCAGTTCTTC.